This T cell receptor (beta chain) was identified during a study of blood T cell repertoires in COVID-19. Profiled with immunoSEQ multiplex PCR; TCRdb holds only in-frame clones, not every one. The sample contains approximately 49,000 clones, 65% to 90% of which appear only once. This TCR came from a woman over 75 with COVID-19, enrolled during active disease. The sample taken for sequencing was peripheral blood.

CDR3 DNA sequence: TGTGCCAGCAGTGATGGGAGGGATCGGGGCGAGCAGTACTTC. It encodes CASSDGRDRGEQYF. This rearrangement joins TRBV25-1 to TRBJ2-7; 7 bases match TRBD2. CDR3 size: 14 residues. From germline, CDR1 is MGHDK and CDR2 SYGVNS. V shed 3 bases, J shed 6 bases, and the junction held 8 bases outside the gene matches.